The next 22 T cell receptor beta chains were all read from a single sample in a study of identical twins (dated by TCRdb to about 2016). The method behind the library was 5' RACE. For sequencing, an Illumina HiSeq 2000 was employed. TCRdb's own reprocessing of the public reads used fastp at Q25 and MiXCR and kept productive beta chains. Rows are combined by CDR3 protein, so each entry shows the most common genes and DNA. This sample lists around 670,000 distinct CDR3 sequences; around 6.1% were detected once. Roughly 1.8% of the sample goes to the ten largest clones. The sample consisted of naive T cells sorted from blood. The cell subset or site label here, explained by the study, means: cells isolated with a human naive T-cell isolation kit. The receptors were gathered from a young man in good health.

This clonotype appeared many times. The CDR3 is CASSGGPTQHF. DNA of the CDR3: TGTGCCAGCAGTGGGGGTCCGACCCAGCATTTT. The chain recombines TRBV12-3 or TRBV12-4 with TRBJ1-5; perhaps TRBD1 as D (5 bases). CDR3 size: 11 residues. Trimming removed 5 bases at V and 11 bases at J, with 10 bases between.

This clonotype showed up just a few times. This chain links TRBV4-3 with TRBJ2-3; D is possibly TRBD1 or TRBD2 (5 bases each). The CDR3 length is 18 residues. With 0 bases removed from V and 2 bases from J, the gap between germline ends came to 18 bases. The germline V gene has CDR1 LGHNA and CDR2 YSLEER. Written as DNA, the CDR3 is TGCGCCAGCAGCCAAGATGGAACGTGGGGCGGGCCCACAGATACGCAGTATTTT. Translating gives CASSQDGTWGGPTDTQYF.

The DNA for the CDR3 is TGCAGTCCGCCTACAGGGACAGGCTACGAGCAGTACTTC. Translation gives CSPPTGTGYEQYF. The chain combines TRBV20-1 with TRBJ2-7, with 8 bases lining up with TRBD1. The J segment lost 3 bases and the V segment lost 8 bases, leaving 9 bases of the junction unmatched. CDR1 and CDR2 (germline): DFQATT, SNEGSKA (reference sequence). CDR3 size: 13 residues.

The sample holds many counts of this clonotype. The rearrangement links TRBV29-1 to TRBJ2-1, with 9 positions matching TRBD2. This CDR3 is built from 11 residues. V trimming: 8 bases; J trimming: 12 bases; junction bases outside the gene matches: 8. CDR1 and CDR2 (germline): SQVTM, ANQGSEA. CDR3 loop: CSLIAGVLQFF. The CDR3 coding sequence is TGCAGCTTGATAGCGGGAGTCTTGCAGTTCTTC.

There are a few counts of this clonotype. The gene calls are TRBV5-1 and TRBJ2-6; D is unresolved. Germline values: CDR1 SGHRS, CDR2 YFSETQ. This CDR3 has 17 amino acids. V was trimmed by 3 bases and J by 4 bases, leaving 17 bases between them. CDR3 in amino acids: CASSWVGRGSGANVLTF. The CDR3 DNA sequence: TGCGCCAGCAGCTGGGTGGGCCGCGGTTCGGGGGCCAACGTCCTGACTTTC. The full variable domain, with the rest looked up from reference TRBV5-1 and TRBJ2-6, is KAGVTQTPRYLIKTRGQQVTLSCSPISGHRSVSWYQQTPGQGLQFLFEYFSETQRNKGNFPGRFSGRQFSNSRSEMNVSTLELGDSALYLCASSWVGRGSGANVLTFGAGSRLTVL.

This clonotype was seen ten or more times. This chain links TRBV24-1 with TRBJ2-5; no firm D call. The CDR3 sequence is 12 residues long. The germline V and J ends were trimmed by 5 bases and 7 bases, with 10 bases remaining between them. CDR1 is KGHDR and CDR2 is SFDVKD in the germline V gene. CDR3 DNA sequence: TGTGCCACCAGTGGGTCAATTGGGACCCAGTACTTC. This gives the protein CATSGSIGTQYF.

There are many counts of this clonotype. The J gene is TRBJ2-2, the V gene TRBV5-1; 7 bases fit TRBD2. Germline lookup yields CDR1 SGHRS and CDR2 YFSETQ. The CDR3 has 16 amino acids. Trimming at V came to 4 bases and at J to 1 base, leaving 7 bases not matched to a gene. The CDR3 DNA sequence: TGCGCCAGCAGCCGACCTGAGCGGGGGAACACCGGGGAGCTGTTTTTT. The encoded protein is CASSRPERGNTGELFF.

This chain connects TRBV7-8 to TRBJ1-1; 7 nucleotides align to TRBD1. This CDR3 region has 19 residues. J lost 4 bases, V lost 1 base, and 18 bases had no gene match. Germline CDR1 SGHVS, CDR2 FQNEAQ. DNA of the CDR3: TGTGCCAGCAGCTTAGGCCGGACCCTGCGACAGGGTTGGGGCACTGAAGCTTTCTTT. Translated, it gives CASSLGRTLRQGWGTEAFF.

This clonotype was picked up many times. The V call is TRBV29-1, the J call TRBJ1-1; possibly TRBD1 for D (6 bases). This CDR3 is 12 amino acids long. Looked up from germline, CDR1 is SQVTM and CDR2 is ANQGSEA. Trimming cost V 5 bases and J 1 base, with 8 bases left between them. In DNA form, the CDR3 reads TGCAGCGTTCCGACAGGGAACACTGAAGCTTTCTTT. Encoded protein: CSVPTGNTEAFF.

The chain uses TRBV12-3 or TRBV12-4 and TRBJ2-5; D is undetermined. The CDR3 spans 15 residues. The germline V and J ends were trimmed by 2 bases and 7 bases, with 17 bases remaining between them. The chain's CDR3 is CASSLRARTGRTQYF. In DNA form, the CDR3 reads TGTGCCAGCAGTTTAAGGGCAAGGACGGGCCGGACCCAGTACTTC.

This clonotype was detected ten times or more. The rearrangement uses TRBV20-1 and TRBJ2-7, with D perhaps TRBD1 (6 bases). Germline assignment: CDR1 DFQATT and CDR2 SNEGSKA (reference sequence). V shed 6 bases and J shed 3 bases, with 18 bases lying between them. The CDR3 covers 14 residues. This CDR3 is CSATRTVDYYEQYV. In DNA form, the CDR3 reads TGCAGTGCAACGCGGACAGTGGATTACTACGAGCAGTACGTC.

The table lists this clonotype with many counts. The V and J genes are TRBV20-1 and TRBJ2-1; D ambiguous. The length of the CDR3 is 12 residues. Looked up from germline, CDR1 is DFQATT and CDR2 is SNEGSKA (reference sequence). Trimming took off 3 bases at V and 8 bases at J, with 11 bases between the two ends. The CDR3 here is CSASPPGHEQFF. The CDR3 nucleotides read TGCAGTGCTAGCCCCCCCGGCCATGAGCAGTTCTTC.

At least ten counts were recorded for this clonotype. The rearrangement joins TRBV12-3 or TRBV12-4 to TRBJ2-2, with unresolved D. This CDR3 is built from 14 residues. With 8 bases removed from V and 4 bases from J, the gap between germline ends came to 14 bases. CDR3 sequence (DNA): TGTGCCAGCTCACCACCGCTGGGCACCGGGGAGCTGTTTTTT. Translation: CASSPPLGTGELFF.

The V and J genes are TRBV7-8 and TRBJ2-7; D possibly matches TRBD1 or TRBD2 (6 bases each). The CDR3 totals 12 residues. V was cut by 5 bases and J by 6 bases, with 11 bases left in between. Per germline, CDR1 SGHVS and CDR2 FQNEAQ. CDR3 region: CASSVGGGEQYV. The CDR3 nucleotides are TGTGCCAGCAGCGTCGGAGGGGGCGAGCAGTACGTC.

This clonotype was found a few times. V gene TRBV5-1 combines with J gene TRBJ1-2; tentatively, D is TRBD1 (5 bases). Trimming pared 0 bases from V and 4 bases from J, leaving 10 bases between. This CDR3 spans 14 amino acids. CDR1 is SGHRS, CDR2 YFSETQ, per germline. For the CDR3, the DNA is TGCGCCAGCAGCTTGGTCAGGGAGAGCTATGGCTACACCTTC. It specifies CASSLVRESYGYTF.

In its sample, this clonotype was seen many times. The J gene is TRBJ2-1, the V gene TRBV20-1; 11 nucleotides agree with TRBD2. The CDR3 is 16 amino acids. CDR1 is DFQATT and CDR2 is SNEGSKA in the germline V gene (reference sequence). V was clipped by 0 bases and J by 5 bases; unmatched bases: 6. The CDR3 loop reads CSARDWPSGRHNEQFF. Here the CDR3 DNA reads TGCAGTGCTAGAGATTGGCCTAGCGGGAGGCACAATGAGCAGTTCTTC.

This clonotype was seen only a few times. The chain recombines TRBV14 with TRBJ2-3; the D gene is possibly TRBD1 (5 bases). In germline, CDR1 is SGHDN, CDR2 FVKESK. This CDR3 region has 14 residues. Trimming took off 1 base at V and 7 bases at J, with 12 bases between the two ends. The CDR3 is CASSQGSRDHTQYF. In nucleotides, the CDR3 is TGTGCCAGCAGCCAAGGATCCAGGGATCATACGCAGTATTTT.

This clonotype has at least ten counts. The chain couples TRBV7-2 to TRBJ2-7; either TRBD1 or TRBD2 may fit D (5 bases each). CDR3 size: 14 residues. CDR1 and CDR2 (germline): SGHTA, FQGNSA. Between the trimmed V and J ends, which lost 1 base and 3 bases, there was a span of 10 bases. CDR3 nucleotides: TGTGCCAGCAGCTTAGATGGGGGAAGCTACGAGCAGTACTTC. Translation: CASSLDGGSYEQYF.

V and J are TRBV28 and TRBJ2-7; the match to TRBD2 covers 8 bases. With V trimmed by 6 bases and J by 4 bases, 8 bases remained unmatched. Germline V gene lookup returns CDR1 MDHEN and CDR2 SYDVKM. This CDR3 is 14 amino acids long. The CDR3 here is CASSLGPGGYEQYF. The CDR3 region has the DNA TGTGCCAGCAGCCTCGGTCCGGGGGGGTACGAGCAGTACTTC.

This clonotype was detected only a few times. This chain uses TRBV20-1 with TRBJ2-1; 9 bases are shared with TRBD2. The length of the CDR3 is 16 residues. V shed 4 bases, J shed 4 bases, and the junction held 11 bases outside the gene matches. Germline V gives CDR1 DFQATT, CDR2 SNEGSKA (reference sequence). CDR3 region: CSAMKPTSGLYNEQFF. The CDR3 DNA reads as TGCAGTGCTATGAAACCCACTAGCGGGTTGTACAATGAGCAGTTCTTC.

The table lists this clonotype with many counts. The chain is built from TRBV12-3 or TRBV12-4 and TRBJ2-3; 9 bases are shared with TRBD2. The CDR3 length is 14 residues. Trimming at V came to 7 bases and at J to 6 bases, leaving 8 bases not matched to a gene. The CDR3 sequence is CASTSWAGGDTQYF. As DNA, the CDR3 is TGTGCCAGCACCTCTTGGGCGGGGGGGGATACGCAGTATTTT.

This clonotype was counted ten times or more. The V gene is TRBV29-1, the J gene TRBJ1-1, with D unclear. This CDR3 region has 11 residues. V lost 1 base and J lost 6, with 6 bases in between. Per the germline V gene, CDR1 is SQVTM and CDR2 is ANQGSEA. CDR3 nucleotides: TGCAGCGTTGAAGGACCGGCTGAAGCTTTCTTT. It encodes CSVEGPAEAFF.